The 5 T cell receptor beta chains listed next were all sequenced from one sample in a study of T cell responses to AZD1222 COVID-19 vaccine. The assay was immunoSEQ multiplex PCR, and TCRdb's table has in-frame clones only and misses some. The sample holds more than 110,000 clones. The sample was peripheral blood. The receptors derive from an adult in good health.

The chain couples TRBV3-1 (or the pseudogene TRBV3-2) to TRBJ1-4, with D possibly being TRBD1 (6 bases). This CDR3 has 14 residues. With 4 bases removed from V and 5 bases from J, the gap between germline ends came to 11 bases. Germline CDR1 is LGHDT and CDR2 is YNNKEL (reference sequence). This CDR3 reads CASSRQVGNEKLFF. The CDR3 nucleotides read TGTGCCAGCAGCCGACAGGTGGGGAATGAAAAACTGTTTTTT.

This chain connects TRBV2 to TRBJ1-2, with no clear D. The CDR3 is 15 amino acids. Germline assignment: CDR1 SNHLY and CDR2 FYNNEI. V lost 5 bases, J lost 8 bases, and 21 bases lay in between. This CDR3 reads CASSNYGRVLQGYTF. Written as DNA, the CDR3 is TGTGCCAGCAGTAACTACGGACGGGTATTACAGGGCTACACCTTC.

The rearrangement uses TRBV5-1 and TRBJ1-3; D may be TRBD1 (5 bases). The CDR3 is made up of 14 amino acids. Trimming pared 6 bases from V and 1 base from J, leaving 11 bases between. Germline V gives CDR1 SGHRS, CDR2 YFSETQ. CDR3 nucleotides: TGCGCCAGCAAATTGGGGCCATCTGGAAACACCATATATTTT. It codes for CASKLGPSGNTIYF.

J is TRBJ1-6 and V is TRBV29-1, with 12 bases identical to TRBD1. CDR1 SQVTM and CDR2 ANQGSEA come from the germline V gene. CDR3 size: 19 residues. The J segment lost 4 bases and the V segment lost 0 bases, leaving 10 bases of the junction unmatched. This CDR3 is CSVEEGGQGATGYNSPLHF. As DNA, the CDR3 is TGCAGCGTTGAAGAAGGGGGACAGGGGGCAACCGGTTATAATTCACCCCTCCACTTT.

The CDR3, as DNA: TGCAGCGTTTCCTCCAAGATGAACACTGAAGCTTTCTTT. This codes for CSVSSKMNTEAFF. The chain carries TRBV29-1 and TRBJ1-1; no clear D gene. The CDR3 has 13 amino acids. The germline V and J ends were trimmed by 5 bases and 0 bases, with 10 bases remaining between them. CDR1 is SQVTM and CDR2 is ANQGSEA in the germline V gene.